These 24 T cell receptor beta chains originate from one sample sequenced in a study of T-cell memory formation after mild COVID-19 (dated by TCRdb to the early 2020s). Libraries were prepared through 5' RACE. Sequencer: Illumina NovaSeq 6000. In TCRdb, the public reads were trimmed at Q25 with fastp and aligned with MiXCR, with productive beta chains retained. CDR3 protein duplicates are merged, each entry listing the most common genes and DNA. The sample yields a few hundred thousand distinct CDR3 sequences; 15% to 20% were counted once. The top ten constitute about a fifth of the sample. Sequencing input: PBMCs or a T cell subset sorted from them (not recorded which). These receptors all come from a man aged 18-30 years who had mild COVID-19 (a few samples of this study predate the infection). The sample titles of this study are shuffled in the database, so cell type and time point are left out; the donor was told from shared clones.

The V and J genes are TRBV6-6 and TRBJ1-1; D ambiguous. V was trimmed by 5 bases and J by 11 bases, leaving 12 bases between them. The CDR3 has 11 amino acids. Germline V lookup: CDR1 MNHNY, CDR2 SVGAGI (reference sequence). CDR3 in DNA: TGTGCCAGCAGTGTGGGTCTCGCGGCTTTCTTT. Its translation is CASSVGLAAFF.

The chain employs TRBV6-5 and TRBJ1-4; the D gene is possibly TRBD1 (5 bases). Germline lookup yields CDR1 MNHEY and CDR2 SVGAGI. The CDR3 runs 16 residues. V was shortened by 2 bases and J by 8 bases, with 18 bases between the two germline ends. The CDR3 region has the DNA TGTGCCAGCAGTTACAGGCCTCGGAGGGAGGGGGAAAAACTGTTTTTT. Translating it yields CASSYRPRREGEKLFF.

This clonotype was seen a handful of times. Here the CDR3 DNA reads TGCGCCAGCAGTAGCCAGGGCTCAGGGGAGCCCCAGCATTTT. It yields the protein CASSSQGSGEPQHF. This chain connects TRBV5-1 to TRBJ1-5; perhaps TRBD1 as D (6 bases). The CDR3 is made up of 14 amino acids. Germline CDR1 and CDR2: SGHRS and YFSETQ. V lost 5 bases to trimming and J lost 8 bases, with 17 bases between them.

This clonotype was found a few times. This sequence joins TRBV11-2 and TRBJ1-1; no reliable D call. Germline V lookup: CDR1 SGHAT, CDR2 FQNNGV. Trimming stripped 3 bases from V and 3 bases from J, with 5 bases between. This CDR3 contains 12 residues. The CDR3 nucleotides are TGTGCCAGCAGCTTTCTGGACACTGAAGCTTTCTTT. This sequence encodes CASSFLDTEAFF.

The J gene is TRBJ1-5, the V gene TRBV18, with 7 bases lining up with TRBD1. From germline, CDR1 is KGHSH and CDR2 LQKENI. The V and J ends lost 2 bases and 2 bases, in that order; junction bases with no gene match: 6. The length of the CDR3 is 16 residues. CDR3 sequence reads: CASSPRDREGNQPQHF. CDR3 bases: TGTGCCAGCTCACCAAGAGACAGGGAGGGCAATCAGCCCCAGCATTTT. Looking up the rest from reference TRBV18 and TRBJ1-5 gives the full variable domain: NAGVMQNPRHLVRRRGQEARLRCSPMKGHSHVYWYRQLPEEGLKFMVYLQKENIIDESGMPKERFSAEFPKEGPSILRIQQVVRGDSAAYFCASSPRDREGNQPQHFGDGTRLSIL.

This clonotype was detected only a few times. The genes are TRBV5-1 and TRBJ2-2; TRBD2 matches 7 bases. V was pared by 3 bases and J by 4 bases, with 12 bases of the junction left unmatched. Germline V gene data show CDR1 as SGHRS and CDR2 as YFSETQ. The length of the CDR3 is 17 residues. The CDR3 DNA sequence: TGCGCCAGCAGCTGGGAGGTGAGAGCGGGACCCACCGGGGAGCTGTTTTTT. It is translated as CASSWEVRAGPTGELFF.

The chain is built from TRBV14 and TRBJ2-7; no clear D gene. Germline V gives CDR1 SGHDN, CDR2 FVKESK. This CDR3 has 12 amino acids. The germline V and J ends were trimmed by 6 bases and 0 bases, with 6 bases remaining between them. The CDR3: CASSRLSYEQYF. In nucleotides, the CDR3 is TGTGCCAGCAGTCGTCTCTCCTACGAGCAGTACTTC.

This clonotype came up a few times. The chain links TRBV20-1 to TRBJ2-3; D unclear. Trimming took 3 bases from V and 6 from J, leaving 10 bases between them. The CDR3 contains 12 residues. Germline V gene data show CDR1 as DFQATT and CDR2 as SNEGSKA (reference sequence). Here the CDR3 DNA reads TGCAGTGCTAGCCCCCGACCGGATACGCAGTATTTT. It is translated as CSASPRPDTQYF.

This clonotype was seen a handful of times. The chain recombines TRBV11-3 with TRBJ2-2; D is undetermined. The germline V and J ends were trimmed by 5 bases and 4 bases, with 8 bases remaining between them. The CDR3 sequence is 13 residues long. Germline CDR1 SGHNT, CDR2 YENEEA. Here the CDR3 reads CASSPDSTGELFF. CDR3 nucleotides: TGTGCCAGCAGCCCCGATTCCACCGGGGAGCTGTTTTTT.

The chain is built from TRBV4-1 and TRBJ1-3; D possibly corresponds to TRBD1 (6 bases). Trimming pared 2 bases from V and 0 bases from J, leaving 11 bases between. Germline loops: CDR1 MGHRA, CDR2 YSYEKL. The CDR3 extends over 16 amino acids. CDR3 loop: CASSQSQGFSGNTIYF. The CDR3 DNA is TGCGCCAGCAGCCAATCCCAGGGGTTCTCTGGAAACACCATATATTTT.

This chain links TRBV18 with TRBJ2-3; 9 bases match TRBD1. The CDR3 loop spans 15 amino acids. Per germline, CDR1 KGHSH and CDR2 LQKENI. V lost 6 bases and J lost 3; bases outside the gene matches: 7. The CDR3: CASSLGTGRTDTQYF. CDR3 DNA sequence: TGTGCCAGCTCCCTCGGGACAGGGCGGACAGATACGCAGTATTTT.

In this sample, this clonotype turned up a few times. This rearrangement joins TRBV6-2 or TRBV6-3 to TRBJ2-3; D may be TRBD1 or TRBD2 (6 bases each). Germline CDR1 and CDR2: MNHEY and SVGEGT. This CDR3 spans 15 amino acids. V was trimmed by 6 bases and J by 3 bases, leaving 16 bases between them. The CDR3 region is CASSPGGGRTDTQYF. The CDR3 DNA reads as TGTGCCAGCAGCCCCGGAGGGGGGAGGACAGATACGCAGTATTTT.

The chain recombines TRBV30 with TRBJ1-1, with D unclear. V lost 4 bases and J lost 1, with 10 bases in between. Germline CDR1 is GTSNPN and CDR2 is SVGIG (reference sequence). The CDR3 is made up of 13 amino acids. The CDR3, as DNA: TGTGCCTGGAACATGCATCAGAACACTGAAGCTTTCTTT. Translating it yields CAWNMHQNTEAFF.

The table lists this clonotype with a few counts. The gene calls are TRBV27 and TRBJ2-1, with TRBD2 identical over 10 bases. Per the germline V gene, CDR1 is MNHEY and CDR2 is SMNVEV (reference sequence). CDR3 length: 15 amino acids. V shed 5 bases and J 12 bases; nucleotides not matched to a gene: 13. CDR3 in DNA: TGTGCCAGCAGTCAGCTAGCGGGGGATCTCACTGGGCAGTTCTTC. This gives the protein CASSQLAGDLTGQFF.

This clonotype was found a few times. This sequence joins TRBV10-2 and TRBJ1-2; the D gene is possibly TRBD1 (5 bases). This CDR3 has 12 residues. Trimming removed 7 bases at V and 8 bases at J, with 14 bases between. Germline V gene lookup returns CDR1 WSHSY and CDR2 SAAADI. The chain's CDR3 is CASMGDQWGYTF. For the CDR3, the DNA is TGCGCCAGCATGGGGGACCAATGGGGCTACACCTTC.

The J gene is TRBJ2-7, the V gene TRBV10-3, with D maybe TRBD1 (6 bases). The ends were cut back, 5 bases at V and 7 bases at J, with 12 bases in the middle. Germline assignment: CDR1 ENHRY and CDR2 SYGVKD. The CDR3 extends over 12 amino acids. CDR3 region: CAISRPGVEQYF. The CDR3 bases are TGTGCCATCAGTAGGCCAGGGGTGGAGCAGTACTTC.

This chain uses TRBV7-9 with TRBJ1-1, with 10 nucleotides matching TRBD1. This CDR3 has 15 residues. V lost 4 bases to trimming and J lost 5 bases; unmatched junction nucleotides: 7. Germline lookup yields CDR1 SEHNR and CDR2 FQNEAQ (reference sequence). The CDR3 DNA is TGTGCCAGCAGCTCCTGGGACAGGGGTAGGACTGAAGCTTTCTTT. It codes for CASSSWDRGRTEAFF.

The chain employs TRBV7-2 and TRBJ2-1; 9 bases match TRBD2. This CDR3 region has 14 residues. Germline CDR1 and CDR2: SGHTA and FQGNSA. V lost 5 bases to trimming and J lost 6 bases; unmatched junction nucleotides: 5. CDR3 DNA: TGTGCCAGCAGCACCGGGACTAGCCTCAATGAGCAGTTCTTC. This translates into CASSTGTSLNEQFF.

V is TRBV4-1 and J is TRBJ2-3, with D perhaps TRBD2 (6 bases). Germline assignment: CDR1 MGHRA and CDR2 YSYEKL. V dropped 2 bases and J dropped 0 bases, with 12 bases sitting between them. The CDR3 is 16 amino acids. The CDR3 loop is CASSQLAGPSTDTQYF. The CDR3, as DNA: TGCGCCAGCAGCCAACTTGCGGGGCCGAGCACAGATACGCAGTATTTT.

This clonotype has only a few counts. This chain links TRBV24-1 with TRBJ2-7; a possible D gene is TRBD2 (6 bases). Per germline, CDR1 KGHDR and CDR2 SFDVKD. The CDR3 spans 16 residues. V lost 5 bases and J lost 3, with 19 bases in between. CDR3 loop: CATSGGTTEGIYEQYV. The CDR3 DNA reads TGTGCCACCAGTGGGGGAACGACGGAGGGAATCTACGAGCAGTACGTC.

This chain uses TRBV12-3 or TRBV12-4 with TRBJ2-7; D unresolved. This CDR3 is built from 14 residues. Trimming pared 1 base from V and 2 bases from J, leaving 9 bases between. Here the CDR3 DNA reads TGTGCCAGCAGTTTAGAGGCGGCAACCTACGAGCAGTACTTC. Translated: CASSLEAATYEQYF.

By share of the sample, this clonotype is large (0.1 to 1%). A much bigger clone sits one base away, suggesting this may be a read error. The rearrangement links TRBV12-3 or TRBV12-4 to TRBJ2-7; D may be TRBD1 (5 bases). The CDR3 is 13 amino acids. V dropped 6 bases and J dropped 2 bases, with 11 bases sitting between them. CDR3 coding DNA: TGTGCCAGCAGATTTTGGACACCCTACGAGCAGTACTTC. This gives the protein CASRFWTPYEQYF.

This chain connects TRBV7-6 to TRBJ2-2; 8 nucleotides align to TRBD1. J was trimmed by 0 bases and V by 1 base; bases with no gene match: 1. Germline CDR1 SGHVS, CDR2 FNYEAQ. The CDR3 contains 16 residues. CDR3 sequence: CASSLGTGSNTGELFF. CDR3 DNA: TGTGCCAGCAGCTTAGGGACAGGGTCGAACACCGGGGAGCTGTTTTTT.

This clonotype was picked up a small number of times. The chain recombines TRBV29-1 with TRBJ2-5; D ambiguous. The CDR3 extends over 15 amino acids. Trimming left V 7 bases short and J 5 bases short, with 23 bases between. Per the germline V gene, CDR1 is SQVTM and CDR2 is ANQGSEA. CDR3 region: CSALQTWTLGETQYF. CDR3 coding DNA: TGCAGCGCCCTCCAAACCTGGACCCTCGGGGAGACCCAGTACTTC.